Listed here are 2 T cell receptor beta chains from one sample, sequenced in a study of cytotoxic CD8 clonotypes in ibrutinib-treated CLL. The data were produced by immunoSEQ multiplex PCR, yet TCRdb's version contains in-frame clones alone and is incomplete. The sample lists roughly 250,000 clones, roughly 70% occurring once. The sample consisted of PBMCs, taken after 24 months of ibrutinib treatment. The origin of the receptors is a human donor with chronic lymphocytic leukemia.

This chain joins TRBV4-3 and TRBJ2-6; 7 nucleotides match TRBD1. Germline V lookup: CDR1 LGHNA, CDR2 YSLEER. The CDR3 has 17 amino acids. Trimming at V came to 4 bases and at J to 0 bases, leaving 6 bases not matched to a gene. The CDR3 region has the DNA TGCGCCAGCAGCCCCGAGGGGGCCGCCTCTGGGGCCAACGTCCTGACTTTC. Translation: CASSPEGAASGANVLTF.

V usage is TRBV15 and J usage is TRBJ1-3; TRBD1 is a possible D gene (5 bases). This CDR3 has 15 amino acids. Looked up from germline, CDR1 is LNHNV and CDR2 is YYDKDF (reference sequence). V lost 4 bases and J lost 8, with 18 bases in between. The CDR3 is CATSKAGTDGDTIYF. In DNA, the CDR3 is TGTGCCACCAGCAAAGCAGGGACGGATGGGGACACCATATATTTT. Full variable domain (outside the CDR3, taken from reference TRBV15 and TRBJ1-3): DAMVIQNPRYQVTQFGKPVTLSCSQTLNHNVMYWYQQKSSQAPKLLFHYYDKDFNNEADTPDNFQSRRPNTSFCFLDIRSPGLGDTAMYLCATSKAGTDGDTIYFGEGSWLTVV.